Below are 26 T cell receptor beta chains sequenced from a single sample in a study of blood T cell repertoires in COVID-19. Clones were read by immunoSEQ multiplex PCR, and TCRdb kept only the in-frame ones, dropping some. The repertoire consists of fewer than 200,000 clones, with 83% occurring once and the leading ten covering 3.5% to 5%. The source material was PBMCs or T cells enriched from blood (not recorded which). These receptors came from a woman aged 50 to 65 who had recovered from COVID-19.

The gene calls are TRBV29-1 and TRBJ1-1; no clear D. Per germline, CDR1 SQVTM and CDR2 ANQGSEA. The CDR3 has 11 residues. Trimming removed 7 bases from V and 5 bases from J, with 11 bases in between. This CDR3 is CSGNRWTEAFF. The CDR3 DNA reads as TGCAGCGGCAACAGATGGACTGAAGCTTTCTTT.

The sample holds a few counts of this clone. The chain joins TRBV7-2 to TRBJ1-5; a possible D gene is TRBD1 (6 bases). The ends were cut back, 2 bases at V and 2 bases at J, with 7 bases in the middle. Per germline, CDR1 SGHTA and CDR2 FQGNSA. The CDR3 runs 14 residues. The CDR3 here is CASSLQGRNQPQHF. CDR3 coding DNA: TGTGCCAGCAGCTTACAGGGGCGCAATCAGCCCCAGCATTTT.

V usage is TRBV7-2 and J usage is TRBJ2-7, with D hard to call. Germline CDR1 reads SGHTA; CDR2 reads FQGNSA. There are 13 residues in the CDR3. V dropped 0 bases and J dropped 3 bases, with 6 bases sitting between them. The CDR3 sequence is CASSLATGYEQYV. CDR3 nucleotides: TGTGCCAGCAGCTTAGCGACGGGCTACGAGCAGTACGTC.

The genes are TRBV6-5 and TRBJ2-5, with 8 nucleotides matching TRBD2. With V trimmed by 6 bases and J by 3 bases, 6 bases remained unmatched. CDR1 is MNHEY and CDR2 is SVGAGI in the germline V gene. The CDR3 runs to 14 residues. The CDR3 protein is CASSGRGVEETQYF. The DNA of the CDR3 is TGTGCCAGCAGCGGGCGGGGGGTAGAAGAGACCCAGTACTTC.

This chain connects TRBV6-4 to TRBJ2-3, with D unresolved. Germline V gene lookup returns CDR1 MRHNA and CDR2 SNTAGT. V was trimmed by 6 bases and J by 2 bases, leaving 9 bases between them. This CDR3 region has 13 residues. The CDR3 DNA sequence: TGTGCCAGCAGCCACACCATCACAGATACGCAGTATTTT. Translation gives CASSHTITDTQYF.

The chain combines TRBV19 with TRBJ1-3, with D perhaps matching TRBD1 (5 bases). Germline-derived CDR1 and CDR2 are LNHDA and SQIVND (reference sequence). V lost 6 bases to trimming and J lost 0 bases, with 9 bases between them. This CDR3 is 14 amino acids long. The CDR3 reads CASRRQGSGNTIYF. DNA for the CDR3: TGTGCCAGTAGAAGGCAGGGCTCTGGAAACACCATATATTTT.

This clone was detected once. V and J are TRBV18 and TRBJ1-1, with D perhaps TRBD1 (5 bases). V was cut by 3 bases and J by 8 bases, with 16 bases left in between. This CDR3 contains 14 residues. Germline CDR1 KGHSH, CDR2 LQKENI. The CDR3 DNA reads TGTGCCAGCTCACCTTCGGACATTCCCGTCGAAGCTTTCTTT. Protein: CASSPSDIPVEAFF.

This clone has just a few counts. The CDR3 sequence: CASSDLASGGSQETQYF. In DNA form, the CDR3 reads TGTGCCAGCAGTGACTTGGCTAGCGGGGGCTCCCAAGAGACCCAGTACTTC. V is TRBV6-4 and J is TRBJ2-5, with TRBD2 matching over 10 bases. The V segment lost 1 base and the J segment 1 base; nucleotides outside the gene matches: 6. There are 17 residues in the CDR3. Germline CDR1 and CDR2: MRHNA and SNTAGT.

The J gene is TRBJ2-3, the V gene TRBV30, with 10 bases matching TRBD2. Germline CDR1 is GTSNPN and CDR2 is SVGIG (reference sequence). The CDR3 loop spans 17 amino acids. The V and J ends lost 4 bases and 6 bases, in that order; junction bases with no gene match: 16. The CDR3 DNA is TGTGCCTGGACCCATACTAGGACTAGCGGAGTGTCCGATACGCAGTATTTT. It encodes CAWTHTRTSGVSDTQYF.

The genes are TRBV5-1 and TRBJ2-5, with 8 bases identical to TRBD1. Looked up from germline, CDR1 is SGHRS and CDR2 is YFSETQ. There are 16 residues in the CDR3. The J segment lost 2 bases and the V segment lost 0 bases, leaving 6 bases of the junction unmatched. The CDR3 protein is CASSLARTGLQETQYF. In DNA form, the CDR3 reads TGCGCCAGCAGCTTGGCGCGGACAGGGCTGCAAGAGACCCAGTACTTC.

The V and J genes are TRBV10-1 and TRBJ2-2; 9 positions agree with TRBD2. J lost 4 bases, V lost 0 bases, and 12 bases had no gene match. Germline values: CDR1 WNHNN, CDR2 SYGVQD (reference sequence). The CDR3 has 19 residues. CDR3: CASSESDAGGPLGTGELFF. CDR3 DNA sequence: TGCGCCAGCAGTGAGTCCGATGCGGGGGGGCCATTGGGCACCGGGGAGCTGTTTTTT.

CDR3 region: CASRTGDTIYF. Here the CDR3 DNA reads TGTGCCAGCAGGACAGGCGACACCATATATTTT. The chain uses TRBV6-5 and TRBJ1-3, with D possibly TRBD1 on 6 matching bases. The V end was cut by 6 bases, the J end by 8 bases, with 8 bases between. This CDR3 comprises 11 residues. Germline CDR1 and CDR2: MNHEY and SVGAGI.

The CDR3 region is CSVGTSGGTNEQFF. The CDR3 nucleotides are TGCAGCGTTGGGACTAGCGGGGGGACGAATGAGCAGTTCTTC. This chain joins TRBV29-1 and TRBJ2-1, with 14 nucleotides matching TRBD2. Trimming cost V 4 bases and J 7 bases; bases outside gene matches: 3. The CDR3 contains 14 residues. Germline-derived CDR1 and CDR2 are SQVTM and ANQGSEA.

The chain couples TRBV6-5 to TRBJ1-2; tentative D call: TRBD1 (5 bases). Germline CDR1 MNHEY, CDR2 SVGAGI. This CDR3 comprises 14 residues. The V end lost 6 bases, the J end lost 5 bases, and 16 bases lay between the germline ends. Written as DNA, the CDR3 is TGTGCCAGCAGCCTGAATGACGGGGGGTATGGCTACACCTTC. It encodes CASSLNDGGYGYTF.

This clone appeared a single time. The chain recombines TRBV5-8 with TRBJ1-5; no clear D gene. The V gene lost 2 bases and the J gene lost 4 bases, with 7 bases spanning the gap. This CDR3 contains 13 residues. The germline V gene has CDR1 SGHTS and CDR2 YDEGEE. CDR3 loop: CASSLDINQPQHF. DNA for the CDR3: TGTGCCAGCAGCTTAGACATTAATCAGCCCCAGCATTTT.

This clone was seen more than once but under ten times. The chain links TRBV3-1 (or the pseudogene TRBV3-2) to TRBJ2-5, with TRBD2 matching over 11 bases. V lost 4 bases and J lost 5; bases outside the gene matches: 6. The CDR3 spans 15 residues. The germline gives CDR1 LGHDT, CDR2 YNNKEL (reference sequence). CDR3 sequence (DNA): TGTGCCAGCAGCCTTACGACTAGCGGGGTGGAGACCCAGTACTTC. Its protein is CASSLTTSGVETQYF.

CDR3 region: CASSLYSQETQYF. For the CDR3, the DNA is TGCGCCAGCAGCTTGTACAGTCAAGAGACCCAGTACTTC. This chain joins TRBV5-1 and TRBJ2-5; the D is unclear. Between the trimmed V and J ends, which lost 1 base and 2 bases, there was a span of 6 bases. This CDR3 region has 13 residues. The germline V gene encodes CDR1 SGHRS and CDR2 YFSETQ.

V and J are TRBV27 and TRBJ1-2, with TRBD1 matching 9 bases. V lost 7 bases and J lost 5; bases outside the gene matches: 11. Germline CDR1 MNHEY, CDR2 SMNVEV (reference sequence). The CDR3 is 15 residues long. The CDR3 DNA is TGTGCCAGCACTCACCCTGGGACAGGGTTTTATGGCTACACCTTC. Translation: CASTHPGTGFYGYTF.

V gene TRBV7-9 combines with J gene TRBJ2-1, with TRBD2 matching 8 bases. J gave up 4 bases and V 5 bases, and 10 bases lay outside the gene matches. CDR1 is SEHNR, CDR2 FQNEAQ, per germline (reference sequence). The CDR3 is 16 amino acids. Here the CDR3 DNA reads TGTGCCAGCAGCAAAAGTACTAGCGGCAATTACAATGAGCAGTTCTTC. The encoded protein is CASSKSTSGNYNEQFF.

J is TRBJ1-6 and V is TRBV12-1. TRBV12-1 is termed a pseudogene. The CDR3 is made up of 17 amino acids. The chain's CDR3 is CASSFKFREGGNSPLHF. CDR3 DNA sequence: TGTGCCAGCAGCTTTAAGTTTCGGGAGGGGGGCAATTCACCCCTCCACTTT.

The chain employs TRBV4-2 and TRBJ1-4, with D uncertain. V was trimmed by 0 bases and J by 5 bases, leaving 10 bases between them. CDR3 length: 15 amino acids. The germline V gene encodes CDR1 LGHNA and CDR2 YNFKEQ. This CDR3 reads CASSQDRQVNEKLFF. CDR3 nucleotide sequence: TGTGCCAGCAGCCAAGATCGGCAGGTGAATGAAAAACTGTTTTTT.

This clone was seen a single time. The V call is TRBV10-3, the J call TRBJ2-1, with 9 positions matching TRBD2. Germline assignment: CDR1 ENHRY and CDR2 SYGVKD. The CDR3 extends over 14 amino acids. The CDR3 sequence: CATAGGSSYNEQFF. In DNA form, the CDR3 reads TGTGCAACTGCGGGGGGGAGCTCCTACAATGAGCAGTTCTTC.

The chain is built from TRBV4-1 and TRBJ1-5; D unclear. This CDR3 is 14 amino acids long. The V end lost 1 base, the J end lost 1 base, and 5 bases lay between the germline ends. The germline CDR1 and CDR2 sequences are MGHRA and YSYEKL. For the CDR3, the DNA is TGCGCCAGCAGCCAAGGGAGGAGCAATCAGCCCCAGCATTTT. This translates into CASSQGRSNQPQHF.

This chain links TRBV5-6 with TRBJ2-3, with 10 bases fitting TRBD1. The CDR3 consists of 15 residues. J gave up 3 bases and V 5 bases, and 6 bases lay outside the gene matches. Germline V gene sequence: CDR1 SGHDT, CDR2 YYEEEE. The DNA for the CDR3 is TGTGCCAGCAGACCATTGGACAGGGGGACAGATACGCAGTATTTT. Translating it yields CASRPLDRGTDTQYF.

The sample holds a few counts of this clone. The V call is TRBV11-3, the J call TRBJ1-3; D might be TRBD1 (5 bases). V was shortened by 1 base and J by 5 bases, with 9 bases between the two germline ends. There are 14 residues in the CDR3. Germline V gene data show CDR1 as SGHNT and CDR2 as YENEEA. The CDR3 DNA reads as TGTGCCAGCAGCTTAGCGCACAGGCGAAACACCATATATTTT. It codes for CASSLAHRRNTIYF.

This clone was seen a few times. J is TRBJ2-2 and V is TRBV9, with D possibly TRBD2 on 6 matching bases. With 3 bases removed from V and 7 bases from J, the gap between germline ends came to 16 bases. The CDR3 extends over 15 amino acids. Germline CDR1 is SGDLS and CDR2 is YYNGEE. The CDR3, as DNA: TGTGCCAGCAGCGAAAACCGGGGACTCGACGGGGAGCTGTTTTTT. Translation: CASSENRGLDGELFF.